This is a list of T cell receptor beta chains from one sample in a study of regulatory dendritic cells for organ transplantation. TCRdb's table, derived via immunoSEQ multiplex PCR, lists solely in-frame clones and lacks some. The table records tens of thousands of clones, 80% to 90% of them present only once. No antigen is known for these receptors. Sequencing was performed on naive CD4+ T cells from blood cultured with regulatory dendritic cells. Receptors were obtained from a human donor in good health. CDR3s include the opening cysteine and the closing phenylalanine or tryptophan. Fields, in order: V gene, D gene, clone size, J gene, CDR3 DNA, CDR3 protein. The D gene is left open where the match is weak. Clone size is shown for a subset of rows, as once, few, many or a class of expanded clone.

TRBV6-6	TRBD2	.	TRBJ2-5	TGTGCCTCAACTAGCGGGGGGGCCCCAGAGACCCAGTACTTC	CASTSGGAPETQYF
TRBV30	.	.	TRBJ1-3	TGTGCCTGGGGCCTCGGGGGCTCTGGAAACACCATATATTTT	CAWGLGGSGNTIYF
TRBV7-8	.	.	TRBJ2-1	TGTGCCAGCAGCTCTACTACAGGTGCAGCTTCCCTTGAGCAGTTCTTC	CASSSTTGAASLEQFF
TRBV7-9	.	.	TRBJ1-6	TGTGCCAGCAGTAGGGGGGATTCACCCCTCCACTTT	CASSRGDSPLHF
TRBV28	.	.	TRBJ2-3	TGTGCCAGCAGTTCGAATACGCAGTATTTT	CASSSNTQYF
TRBV4-2	TRBD2	.	TRBJ2-1	TGTGCCAGCAGCCCCTACCTAGCGGGAGGCGGAAATGAGCAGTTCTTC	CASSPYLAGGGNEQFF
TRBV4-2	TRBD1	.	TRBJ2-7	TGTGCCAGCAGCCAAGGGGGGACAGGGGGTCCCTACGAGCAGTACTTC	CASSQGGTGGPYEQYF
TRBV7-3	TRBD1	.	TRBJ2-2	TGTGCCAGCAGCCCAAACCCGGACAGGGGACTCGCCGGGGAGCTGTTTTTT	CASSPNPDRGLAGELFF
TRBV19	.	.	TRBJ1-5	TGTGCCAGTAACGGGGGGCGGAATAGCAATCAGCCCCAGCATTTT	CASNGGRNSNQPQHF
TRBV9	TRBD2	.	TRBJ2-3	TGTGCCAGCAGCTCGACTAGCGGGAGTACAGATACGCAGTATTTT	CASSSTSGSTDTQYF
TRBV5-4	.	.	TRBJ1-4	TGTGCCAGCAGCTGGGGACATGGTAGTGAAAAACTGTTTTTT	CASSWGHGSEKLFF
TRBV19	.	.	TRBJ1-5	TGTGCCAGTAGTATTAACAGAGATTTTCAGCCCCAGCATTTT	CASSINRDFQPQHF
TRBV7-2	.	.	TRBJ2-7	TGTGCCAGCAGCTTAGCTCCTCGTGTCTACGAGCAGTACTTC	CASSLAPRVYEQYF
TRBV2	TRBD1	.	TRBJ1-2	TGTGCCAGCAGCGATACAGGGGGCGTCGGCTACACCTTC	CASSDTGGVGYTF
TRBV27	.	few	TRBJ1-5	TGTGCCAGCAGTTTTGGTGGTCAGCCCCAGCATTTT	CASSFGGQPQHF
TRBV6-1	TRBD1	.	TRBJ1-4	TGTGCCAGCAGCGAGGGACAGGGGGTGGGCGAAAAACTGTTTTTT	CASSEGQGVGEKLFF
TRBV7-3	TRBD2	once	TRBJ2-2	TGTGCCAGCCGGCCTAGCGGGAACACCGGGGAGCTGTTTTTT	CASRPSGNTGELFF
TRBV6-5	.	.	TRBJ1-2	TGTGCCAGCAGTCCCGTGGGGGCGAACTATGGCTACACCTTC	CASSPVGANYGYTF
TRBV4-1	.	.	TRBJ1-2	TGCGCCAGCAGCCAAGTCCGGGCAGGCACGAACTATGGCTACACCTTC	CASSQVRAGTNYGYTF
TRBV2	.	.	TRBJ2-3	TGTGCCAGCACGGGACGAGATACGCAGTATTTT	CASTGRDTQYF
TRBV28	TRBD1	.	TRBJ1-4	TGTGCCAGCAGTTTATCCGGACAGGGGATTGAAAAACTGTTTTTT	CASSLSGQGIEKLFF
TRBV30	TRBD1	.	TRBJ2-5	TGTGCCTGGAGTGTAGGACCACAGGGGGTAGAGACCCAGTACTTC	CAWSVGPQGVETQYF
TRBV5-4	TRBD2	.	TRBJ2-5	TGTGCCAGCAGCTTGAGCGGGATCCCAGAGACCCAGTACTTC	CASSLSGIPETQYF
TRBV6-5	TRBD2	.	TRBJ2-5	TGTGCCAGCAGTTACGGGCGGGGGGCCCAAGAGACCCAGTACTTC	CASSYGRGAQETQYF
TRBV28	.	few	TRBJ1-5	TGTGCCAGCAATAGTCAGCCCCAGCATTTT	CASNSQPQHF
TRBV6-5	.	.	TRBJ2-3	TGTGCCAGCAGTACCACAGCAGATACGCAGTATTTT	CASSTTADTQYF
TRBV7-8	.	.	TRBJ1-2	TGTGCCAGCAGCCTACACATAGGCGGCTACACCTTC	CASSLHIGGYTF
TRBV7-2	.	.	TRBJ2-7	TGTGCCAGCAGCTTACTAGGCTACGAGCAGTACTTC	CASSLLGYEQYF
TRBV11-1	TRBD1	.	TRBJ2-1	TGTGCCAGCAGCTTGGACAGGGGAGGCGATGAGCAGTTCTTC	CASSLDRGGDEQFF
TRBV4-2	.	.	TRBJ1-5	TGTGCCAGCACCCAGAGAGCAGAGGATCAGTCCCAGCATTTT	CASTQRAEDQSQHF
TRBV7-8	.	.	TRBJ1-5	TGTGCCAGCAGCTATAGCAATCAGCCCCAGCATTTT	CASSYSNQPQHF
TRBV19	.	.	TRBJ1-2	TGTGCCAGTACGAGCGGTGGATCCTATGGCTACACCTTC	CASTSGGSYGYTF
TRBV18	.	.	TRBJ2-4	TGTGCCAGCTCAACATTTCGGGCAGCCGACGTTGAGCAGTACTTC	CASSTFRAADVEQYF
TRBV27	.	.	TRBJ1-2	TGTGCCAGCAGTCGAGACGGTCGCTATGGCTACACCTTC	CASSRDGRYGYTF
TRBV19	TRBD2	.	TRBJ2-7	TGTGCCACCCGAAGGGCGGGGGGCATCCCATCCTACGAGCAGTACTTC	CATRRAGGIPSYEQYF
TRBV10-3	.	once	TRBJ1-6	TGTGCCATTAGAGGGGGTAGCGATAATTCACCCCTCCACTTT	CAIRGGSDNSPLHF
TRBV7-6	.	.	TRBJ2-1	TGTGCCAGCAGCTTAGCGATCGGGGAGGTGGGTAATGAGCAGTTCTTC	CASSLAIGEVGNEQFF
TRBV6-6	.	once	TRBJ2-5	TGTGCCAGCAGTTACTCCGGGGAGACCCAGTACTTC	CASSYSGETQYF
TRBV6-6	TRBD1	.	TRBJ2-2	TGTGCCAGCAGAAGACAGGGGGCAGGGACCGGGGAGCTGTTTTTT	CASRRQGAGTGELFF
TRBV9	TRBD1	.	TRBJ1-3	TGTGCCAGCAGCGTAGGGGTGACAGGGGGCTCTGGAAACACCATATATTTT	CASSVGVTGGSGNTIYF
TRBV29-1	TRBD2	.	TRBJ2-7	TGCAGCGTGGGATTACTAGCGGGGAGCTACGAGCAGTACTTC	CSVGLLAGSYEQYF
TRBV11-3	.	.	TRBJ2-1	TGTGCCAGCAGCTCAGGGACGGACAATGAGCAGTTCTTC	CASSSGTDNEQFF
TRBV10-1	.	.	TRBJ2-1	TGCGCCAGCAGTGAGAATCGTCAGGTCAACCTCATTCACAATGAGCAGTTCTTC	CASSENRQVNLIHNEQFF
TRBV30	.	once	TRBJ1-6	TGTGCCTGGAGTGTTCGCGGGAACTCACCCCTCCACTTT	CAWSVRGNSPLHF
TRBV7-2	TRBD2	.	TRBJ2-4	TGTGCCAGCAGCTCAACTAGCGGGGGGAAAAACATTCAGTACTTC	CASSSTSGGKNIQYF
TRBV7-9	TRBD2	.	TRBJ2-1	TGTGCCAGCAGCTTAAGCGGGAGGAGCTCCTACAATGAGCAGTTCTTC	CASSLSGRSSYNEQFF
TRBV7-2	.	once	TRBJ1-1	TGTGCCAGCAGCTTAGATCAGCCGGGGGAAGCTTTCTTT	CASSLDQPGEAFF
TRBV19	.	.	TRBJ1-2	TGTGCCAGTAGTCGAGCGTATGGCTACACCTTC	CASSRAYGYTF
TRBV5-5	TRBD2	.	TRBJ2-5	TGTGCCAGCAGCTTCGGACTAGCGGGGGGGAACGGAGAGACCCAGTACTTC	CASSFGLAGGNGETQYF